Below, one TCR beta chain is given with its context. From 5'RACE with constant-segment primers came TCR alpha and TCR beta cDNA libraries that carried sample barcodes and UMIs. TCRdb re-called the 5' RACE reads through MiXCR, storing one row per CDR3 protein. This table holds a few hundred thousand distinct CDR3 sequences, around 28% found once. The data derive from a study of T-cell memory formation after mild COVID-19. Study-level background: Clustering of TCRs was largely donor specific.

Trimming removed 3 bases at V and 4 bases at J, with 17 bases between. CDR1 and CDR2 from the germline V gene are LNHDA and SQIVND (reference sequence). The CDR3 length is 16 residues. Sequenced: PBMCs or a T cell subset sorted from them (not recorded which). This clonotype was obtained from an adult woman who had mild COVID-19 (a few samples of this study predate the infection). Cell type and time point are not known. V gene TRBV19 combines with J gene TRBJ2-3; tentative D call: TRBD1 (5 bases). DNA for the CDR3: TGTGCCAGTAGTATTCACCCTTTAGGGGCTGCAGATACGCAGTATTTT. Protein product: CASSIHPLGAADTQYF.